This T cell receptor (beta chain) stems from a study of breast tumors, draining lymph nodes, adjacent tissues. Comments on this clonotype: Antigen specificity is unknown.

Axillary draining lymph nodes of breast cancer patients supplied the node samples. Study findings and constraints: Data fit most tumor T cells coming from lymph node, expanding in tumor.

V was shortened by 5 bases and J by 3 bases, with 16 bases between the two germline ends. Germline V gives CDR1 MNHEY, CDR2 SVGAGI. CDR3 length: 15 amino acids. TCRdb re-derived calls from the multiplex PCR reads in MiXCR, one entry per CDR3 protein. The sample records 290,000 or so distinct CDR3 sequences, under 35% being singletons. V is TRBV6-5 and J is TRBJ1-2, with D possibly TRBD1 on 5 matching bases. Sequenced input: axillary lymph node tissue. This clonotype was obtained from a female donor with breast cancer. Some clones in this sample may be carry-over from other donors' samples. The CDR3 sequence: CASSTPSGGYYGYTF. DNA for the CDR3: TGTGCCAGCAGTACCCCTTCCGGGGGGTACTATGGCTACACCTTC.